The 5 T cell receptor beta chains presented below share a single source sample, sequenced in a study of cytomegalovirus exposure and HLA in healthy donors. 13 Jbeta primers and 60 Vbeta primers were used for the PCR. The repertoire was sequenced with immunoSEQ multiplex PCR; TCRdb's copy has only in-frame clones and lacks some. The table lists around 67,000 clones, approximately 72% of them singletons. Sequencing used PBMCs. Source of these receptors: a woman aged 25 to 39 in good health and CMV-seropositive.

The chain combines TRBV27 with TRBJ1-2; 7 bases map to TRBD1. The CDR3 extends over 14 amino acids. The germline CDR1 and CDR2 sequences are MNHEY and SMNVEV (reference sequence). Unmatched junction bases numbered 7, after V lost 5 bases and J lost 4 bases. The CDR3 reads CASSPEQGFYGYTF. CDR3 coding DNA: TGTGCCAGCAGTCCCGAACAGGGGTTCTATGGCTACACCTTC.

The CDR3: CASSSHRDRTTDTQYF. The CDR3 DNA reads TGTGCCAGCAGCTCGCACCGGGACAGAACCACAGATACGCAGTATTTT. The chain employs TRBV11-2 and TRBJ2-3, with TRBD1 identical over 7 bases. With V trimmed by 4 bases and J by 2 bases, 9 bases remained unmatched. The length of the CDR3 is 16 residues. CDR1 and CDR2 (germline): SGHAT, FQNNGV. The variable domain in full, with the rest retrieved from reference TRBV11-2 and TRBJ2-3, is EAGVAQSPRYKIIEKRQSVAFWCNPISGHATLYWYQQILGQGPKLLIQFQNNGVVDDSQLPKDRFSAERLKGVDSTLKIQPAKLEDSAVYLCASSSHRDRTTDTQYFGPGTRLTVL.

This clone was detected only a few times. The chain joins TRBV6-1 to TRBJ1-4; D is unclear. Germline CDR1 MNHNS, CDR2 SASEGT. The length of the CDR3 is 15 residues. Trimming removed 4 bases from V and 4 bases from J, with 13 bases in between. CDR3 amino acids: CASSVQWGVNEKLFF. The CDR3 DNA reads as TGTGCCAGCAGTGTTCAGTGGGGAGTTAATGAAAAACTGTTTTTT.

The chain employs TRBV10-3 and TRBJ2-1, with 9 bases fitting TRBD2. Trimming took 4 bases from V and 4 from J; bases not matched to a gene: 8. The CDR3 is made up of 16 amino acids. CDR1 ENHRY and CDR2 SYGVKD come from the germline V gene. CDR3 coding DNA: TGTGCCATCAGTGCCAATATAGCGGGAGCTTACAATGAGCAGTTCTTC. This sequence encodes CAISANIAGAYNEQFF.

V usage is TRBV28 and J usage is TRBJ1-2; D unresolved. Germline assignment: CDR1 MDHEN and CDR2 SYDVKM. The CDR3 is made up of 11 amino acids. Trimming removed 6 bases at V and 4 bases at J, with 6 bases between. CDR3 amino acids: CASSYLYGYTF. The CDR3 DNA is TGTGCCAGCAGCTACCTCTATGGCTACACCTTC.